The 15 T cell receptor beta chains listed next were all sequenced from one sample in a study of shared clonotypes between healthy human individuals. Repertoires were generated with immunoSEQ multiplex PCR, while TCRdb's copy carries only in-frame clones and drops some. The sample contains hundreds of thousands of clones, almost 97% of which appear only once. The source material was naive CD4+ T cells sorted from blood. Subset denoted: CD45RA+ positively selected. The receptors originated from a woman in her thirties in good health.

This sequence joins TRBV5-1 and TRBJ2-7, with 11 bases matching TRBD1. This CDR3 comprises 16 residues. Germline V gene lookup returns CDR1 SGHRS and CDR2 YFSETQ. J was trimmed by 3 bases and V by 4 bases; bases with no gene match: 9. In nucleotides, the CDR3 is TGCGCCAGCAGCACAGGGGCCGGGACAGGGGGCTACGAGCAGTACTTC. It specifies CASSTGAGTGGYEQYF.

The chain has TRBV28 and TRBJ1-5; D is possibly TRBD1 (5 bases). Trimming took off 5 bases at V and 8 bases at J, with 10 bases between the two ends. CDR1 is MDHEN, CDR2 SYDVKM, per germline. This CDR3 is built from 12 residues. The CDR3 sequence: CASSAQGEPQHF. For the CDR3, the DNA is TGTGCCAGCAGTGCGCAGGGCGAGCCCCAGCATTTT.

The genes are TRBV2 and TRBJ2-5, with 7 bases matching TRBD1. The CDR3 is made up of 14 amino acids. In germline, CDR1 is SNHLY, CDR2 FYNNEI. The V gene end was trimmed by 4 bases and the J gene end by 5 bases; junction bases not matched to a gene: 7. CDR3 region: CASSAQGNGETQYF. CDR3 sequence (DNA): TGTGCCAGCAGTGCACAGGGGAACGGCGAGACCCAGTACTTC.

CDR3: CASSNNGRRREQYF. In DNA form, the CDR3 reads TGTGCCAGCTCCAATAACGGACGCCGCCGCGAGCAGTACTTC. The V gene is TRBV18, the J gene TRBJ2-5; unclear D gene. The DNA end is a closer match to TRBJ2-7, so the J assignment may be wrong. The CDR3 sequence is 14 residues long. Looked up from germline, CDR1 is KGHSH and CDR2 is LQKENI.

The gene calls are TRBV5-4 and TRBJ2-7, with 12 positions matching TRBD2. V gave up 4 bases and J gave up 3 bases; unmatched junction bases: 5. The CDR3 is 15 residues long. Looked up from germline, CDR1 is SGHNT and CDR2 is YYREEE (reference sequence). CDR3 nucleotide sequence: TGTGCCAGCAGCACGCCGACTAGCGGGAGCTACGAGCAGTACTTC. Protein product: CASSTPTSGSYEQYF.

This chain connects TRBV5-1 to TRBJ1-4; TRBD1 matches at 7 bases. V lost 5 bases, J lost 5 bases, and 3 bases stayed unmatched. In germline, CDR1 is SGHRS, CDR2 YFSETQ. This CDR3 is built from 13 residues. Here the CDR3 reads CASRMGQNEKLFF. Written as DNA, the CDR3 is TGCGCCAGCAGAATGGGACAGAATGAAAAACTGTTTTTT. Combining the CDR3 with reference TRBV5-1 and TRBJ1-4 gives the whole variable domain KAGVTQTPRYLIKTRGQQVTLSCSPISGHRSVSWYQQTPGQGLQFLFEYFSETQRNKGNFPGRFSGRQFSNSRSEMNVSTLELGDSALYLCASRMGQNEKLFFGSGTQLSVL.

The rearrangement uses TRBV5-4 and TRBJ2-5, with TRBD2 matching over 8 bases. Near its end, the DNA agrees better with TRBJ2-7, so the J call may be wrong. Germline CDR1 is SGHNT and CDR2 is YYREEE (reference sequence). CDR3 length: 14 amino acids. In DNA, the CDR3 is TGTGCCAGCAGCTTCAGCGGGAGTGCCCACGAGCAGTACTTC. Amino acids: CASSFSGSAHEQYF.

V gene TRBV18 combines with J gene TRBJ1-3, with a possible D match to TRBD1 (5 bases). V was shortened by 3 bases and J by 2 bases, with 11 bases between the two germline ends. From germline, CDR1 is KGHSH and CDR2 LQKENI. The CDR3 runs to 15 residues. CDR3 sequence: CASSPGGIPGNTIYF. The CDR3 DNA reads as TGTGCCAGCTCACCGGGGGGAATTCCTGGAAACACCATATATTTT. Complete variable domain (other parts from reference TRBV18 and TRBJ1-3): NAGVMQNPRHLVRRRGQEARLRCSPMKGHSHVYWYRQLPEEGLKFMVYLQKENIIDESGMPKERFSAEFPKEGPSILRIQQVVRGDSAAYFCASSPGGIPGNTIYFGEGSWLTVV.

The V and J genes are TRBV6-6 and TRBJ2-5, with 9 bases that match TRBD1. V was pared by 5 bases and J by 4 bases, with 8 bases of the junction left unmatched. The CDR3 length is 15 residues. Germline lookup yields CDR1 MNHNY and CDR2 SVGAGI (reference sequence). The chain's CDR3 is CASSLSGQGRETQYF. CDR3 in DNA: TGTGCCAGCAGTCTGAGCGGACAGGGGCGAGAGACCCAGTACTTC.

The chain links TRBV5-1 to TRBJ2-6; D not certain. Trimming removed 2 bases at V and 2 bases at J, with 8 bases between. This CDR3 is built from 15 residues. The V gene's germline CDR1 is SGHRS and CDR2 YFSETQ. CDR3 amino acids: CASSFQEAGANVLTF. Here the CDR3 DNA reads TGCGCCAGCAGCTTCCAGGAAGCTGGGGCCAACGTCCTGACTTTC.

The J gene is TRBJ2-7, the V gene TRBV6-1; 7 bases map to TRBD1. Germline V lookup: CDR1 MNHNS, CDR2 SASEGT. V lost 5 bases to trimming and J lost 3 bases; unmatched junction nucleotides: 7. CDR3 length: 14 residues. DNA of the CDR3: TGTGCCAGCAGTTTCCGACAGGGATACTACGAGCAGTACTTC. This gives the protein CASSFRQGYYEQYF.

This clone has a single count. The chain joins TRBV7-2 to TRBJ2-1, with TRBD2 matching 8 bases. This CDR3 has 15 amino acids. Germline V CDR1 and CDR2: SGHTA, FQGNSA. With 5 bases clipped from V and 1 base from J, the junction kept 4 bases outside the gene matches. The CDR3 region has the DNA TGTGCCAGCAGCCGTAGCGGGACTTCCTACAATGAGCAGTTCTTC. It codes for CASSRSGTSYNEQFF.

The gene calls are TRBV27 and TRBJ1-4; tentatively, D is TRBD1 (5 bases). Germline V CDR1 and CDR2: MNHEY, SMNVEV (reference sequence). The V and J ends lost 3 bases and 3 bases respectively, with 11 bases between them. The CDR3 totals 15 residues. The CDR3 protein is CASSFVRDANEKLFF. The CDR3, as DNA: TGTGCCAGCAGTTTCGTCCGGGACGCTAATGAAAAACTGTTTTTT. The whole variable domain, filled in from reference TRBV27 and TRBJ1-4, reads EAQVTQNPRYLITVTGKKLTVTCSQNMNHEYMSWYRQDPGLGLRQIYYSMNVEVTDKGDVPEGYKVSRKEKRNFPLILESPSPNQTSLYFCASSFVRDANEKLFFGSGTQLSVL.

The chain uses TRBV28 and TRBJ1-3; no clear D. The CDR3 length is 13 residues. V was clipped by 6 bases and J by 10 bases, with 16 bases between them. Germline V gene sequence: CDR1 MDHEN, CDR2 SYDVKM. The CDR3 DNA is TGTGCCAGCAGATTACCATTGTTTGGGACCATATATTTT. This gives the protein CASRLPLFGTIYF.

The V call is TRBV28, the J call TRBJ1-1; 8 nucleotides align to TRBD1. The J segment lost 6 bases and the V segment lost 6 bases, leaving 12 bases of the junction unmatched. Germline loops: CDR1 MDHEN, CDR2 SYDVKM. This CDR3 has 15 residues. CDR3 sequence reads: CASSRPQGVVAEAFF. In nucleotides, the CDR3 is TGTGCCAGCAGCAGACCACAGGGGGTGGTTGCTGAAGCTTTCTTT.